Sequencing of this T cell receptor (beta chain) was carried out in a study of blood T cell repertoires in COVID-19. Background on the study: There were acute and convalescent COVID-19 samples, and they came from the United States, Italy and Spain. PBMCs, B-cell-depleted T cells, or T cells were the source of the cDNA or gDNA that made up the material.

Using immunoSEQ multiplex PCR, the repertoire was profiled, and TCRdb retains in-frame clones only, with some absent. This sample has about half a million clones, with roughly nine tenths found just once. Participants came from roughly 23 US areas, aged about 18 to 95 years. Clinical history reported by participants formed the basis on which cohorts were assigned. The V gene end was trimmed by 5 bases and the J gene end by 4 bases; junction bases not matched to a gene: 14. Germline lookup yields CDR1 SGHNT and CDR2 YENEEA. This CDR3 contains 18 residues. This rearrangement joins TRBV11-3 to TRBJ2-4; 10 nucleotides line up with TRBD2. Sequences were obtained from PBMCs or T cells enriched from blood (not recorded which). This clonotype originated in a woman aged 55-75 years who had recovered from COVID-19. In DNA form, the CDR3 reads TGTGCCAGCAGCCAGTCCCCTCTAGCGGGGGCCCGAAAAAACATTCAGTACTTC. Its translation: CASSQSPLAGARKNIQYF.